This T cell receptor (beta chain) appears in the sequencing data of a study of beta chain features in type 1 diabetes. Study results and caveats: Patients showed naive, central memory and Treg TCRB repertoires that appeared more similar than those of healthy donors.

Germline CDR1 is SGHAT and CDR2 is FQNNGV. The CDR3 spans 12 residues. V shed 9 bases and J 2 bases; nucleotides not matched to a gene: 1. Expressed TCRB transcripts were sequenced after all isolated RNA was converted to cDNA. Generated by immunoSEQ multiplex PCR, the TCRdb table keeps only in-frame clones and is missing some. The data contain fewer than 400,000 clones, 8% of them singletons. In regard to this clone: Its antigen is still unknown.

This clonotype originated in a woman younger than 35 in good health. The gene calls are TRBV11-2 and TRBJ2-5, with TRBD1 matching over 9 bases. What was sequenced was central memory CD4+ T cells from blood. CDR3 in amino acids: CASGQGQETQYF. The CDR3 nucleotides read TGTGCCAGTGGACAGGGGCAAGAGACCCAGTACTTC. The full variable domain, completed using reference TRBV11-2 and TRBJ2-5, is EAGVAQSPRYKIIEKRQSVAFWCNPISGHATLYWYQQILGQGPKLLIQFQNNGVVDDSQLPKDRFSAERLKGVDSTLKIQPAKLEDSAVYLCASGQGQETQYFGPGTRLLVL.